This T cell receptor (beta chain) was identified during a study of early T cells in non-severe SARS-CoV-2 infection. This clonotype was found a few times. CDR1 and CDR2 from the germline V gene are SGHRS and YFSETQ. The CDR3 loop spans 17 amino acids. Trimming left V 7 bases short and J 6 bases short, with 26 bases between. MiXCR, run by TCRdb on the 5' RACE reads, gives a single entry per CDR3 protein. There are 75,000 to 100,000 distinct CDR3 sequences in the sample; approximately 15% occur only once, and 6.5% to 9% lies in the top ten. The TCR sequence derives from an adult who was a healthcare worker with PCR-confirmed SARS-CoV-2 infection or an uninfected control (not recorded which). Sequenced: whole blood. The chain has TRBV5-1 and TRBJ2-4, with a weak D call TRBD2 (6 bases). CDR3 in amino acids: CASSPLTSGTRLNIQYF. The CDR3 DNA sequence: TGCGCCAGCTCCCCCCTAACGTCCGGGACTCGATTAAACATTCAGTACTTC.